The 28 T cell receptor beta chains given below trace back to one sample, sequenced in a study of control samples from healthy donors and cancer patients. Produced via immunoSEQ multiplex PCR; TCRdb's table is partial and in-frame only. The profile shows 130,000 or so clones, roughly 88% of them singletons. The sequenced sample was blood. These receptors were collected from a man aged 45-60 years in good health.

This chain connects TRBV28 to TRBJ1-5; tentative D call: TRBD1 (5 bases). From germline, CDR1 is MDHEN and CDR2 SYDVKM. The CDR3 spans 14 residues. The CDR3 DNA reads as TGTGTCCTAGACAGAAGCTATAGCAATCAGCCCCAGCATTTT. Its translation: CVLDRSYSNQPQHF. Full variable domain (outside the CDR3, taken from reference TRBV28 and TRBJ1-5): DVKVTQSSRYLVKRTGEKVFLECVQDMDHENMFWYRQDPGLGLRLIYFSYDVKMKEKGDIPEGYSVSREKKERFSLILESASTNQTSMYLCVLDRSYSNQPQHFGDGTRLSIL.

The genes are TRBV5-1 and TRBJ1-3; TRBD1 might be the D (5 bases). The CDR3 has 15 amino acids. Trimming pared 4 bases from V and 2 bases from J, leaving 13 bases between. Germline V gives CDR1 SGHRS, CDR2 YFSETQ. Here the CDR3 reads CASSRNRFAGNTIYF. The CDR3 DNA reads TGCGCCAGCAGCCGAAACAGGTTCGCTGGAAACACCATATATTTT.

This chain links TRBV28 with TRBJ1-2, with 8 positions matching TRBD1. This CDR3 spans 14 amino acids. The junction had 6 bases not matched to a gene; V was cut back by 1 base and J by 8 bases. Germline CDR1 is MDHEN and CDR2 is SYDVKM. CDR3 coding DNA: TGTGCCAGCAGTTTATCCGCCAGGGGGCAGGGCTACACCTTC. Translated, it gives CASSLSARGQGYTF.

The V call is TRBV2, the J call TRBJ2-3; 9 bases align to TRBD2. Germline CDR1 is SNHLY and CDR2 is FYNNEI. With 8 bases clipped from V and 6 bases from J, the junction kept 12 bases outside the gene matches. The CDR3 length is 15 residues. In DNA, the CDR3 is TGTGCCAGCGAGAGGGTAGCGGGGGTGATTGATACGCAGTATTTT. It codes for CASERVAGVIDTQYF.

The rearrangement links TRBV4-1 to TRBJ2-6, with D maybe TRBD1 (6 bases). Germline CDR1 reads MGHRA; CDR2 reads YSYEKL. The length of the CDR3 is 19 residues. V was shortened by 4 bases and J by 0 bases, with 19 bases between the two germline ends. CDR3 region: CASSLSTNRASSGANVLTF. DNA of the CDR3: TGCGCCAGCAGCCTATCGACGAACAGGGCGAGCTCTGGGGCCAACGTCCTGACTTTC.

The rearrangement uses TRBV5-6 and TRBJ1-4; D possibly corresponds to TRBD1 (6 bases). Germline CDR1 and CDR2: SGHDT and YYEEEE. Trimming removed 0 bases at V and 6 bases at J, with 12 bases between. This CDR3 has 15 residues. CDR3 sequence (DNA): TGTGCCAGCAGCTTGGCAAGGGGGAAGGATGAAAAACTGTTTTTT. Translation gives CASSLARGKDEKLFF.

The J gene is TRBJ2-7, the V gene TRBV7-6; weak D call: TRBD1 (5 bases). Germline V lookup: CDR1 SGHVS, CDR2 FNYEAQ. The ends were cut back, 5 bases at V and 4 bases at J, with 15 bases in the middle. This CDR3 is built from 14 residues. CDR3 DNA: TGTGCCAGCAGCCTAGGAGCAGGGCTTTACGAGCAGTACTTC. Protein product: CASSLGAGLYEQYF.

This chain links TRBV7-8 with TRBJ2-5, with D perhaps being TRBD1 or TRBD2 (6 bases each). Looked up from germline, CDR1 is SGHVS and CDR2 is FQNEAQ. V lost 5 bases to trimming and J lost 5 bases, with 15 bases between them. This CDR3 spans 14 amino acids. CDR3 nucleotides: TGTGCCAGCAGCCAAACGGGGGCGGGGGAGACCCAGTACTTC. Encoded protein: CASSQTGAGETQYF.

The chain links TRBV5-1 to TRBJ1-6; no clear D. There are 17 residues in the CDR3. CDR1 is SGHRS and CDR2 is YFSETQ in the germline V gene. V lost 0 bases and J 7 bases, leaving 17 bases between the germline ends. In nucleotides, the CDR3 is TGCGCCAGCAGCTTGGTTCAAGTCGCAGGCAACAATTCACCCCTCCACTTT. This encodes CASSLVQVAGNNSPLHF.

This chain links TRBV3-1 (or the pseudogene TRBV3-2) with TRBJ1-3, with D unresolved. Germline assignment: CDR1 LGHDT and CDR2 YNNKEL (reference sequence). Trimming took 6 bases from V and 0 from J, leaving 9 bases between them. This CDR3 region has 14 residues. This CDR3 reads CASRSEDSGNTIYF. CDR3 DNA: TGTGCCAGCAGATCAGAGGACTCTGGAAACACCATATATTTT.

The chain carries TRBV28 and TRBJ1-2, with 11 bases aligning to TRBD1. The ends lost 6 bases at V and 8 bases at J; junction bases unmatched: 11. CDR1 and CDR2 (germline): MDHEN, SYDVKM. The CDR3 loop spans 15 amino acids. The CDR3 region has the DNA TGTGCCAGCAGGGTAGCGGGACAGGGGGTAAGCGGCTACACCTTC. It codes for CASRVAGQGVSGYTF.

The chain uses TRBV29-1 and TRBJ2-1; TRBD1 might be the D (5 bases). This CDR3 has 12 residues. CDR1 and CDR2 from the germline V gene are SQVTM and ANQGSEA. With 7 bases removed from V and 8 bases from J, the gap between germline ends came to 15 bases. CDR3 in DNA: TGCAGCGGACAGATAGGTTGGGATGAGCAGTTCTTC. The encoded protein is CSGQIGWDEQFF.

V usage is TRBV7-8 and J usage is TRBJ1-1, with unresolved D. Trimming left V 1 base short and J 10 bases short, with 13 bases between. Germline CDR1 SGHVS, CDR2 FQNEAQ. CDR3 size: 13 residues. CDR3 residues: CASSLGPSEVAFF. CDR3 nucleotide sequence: TGTGCCAGCAGCTTAGGGCCCAGCGAGGTAGCTTTCTTT.

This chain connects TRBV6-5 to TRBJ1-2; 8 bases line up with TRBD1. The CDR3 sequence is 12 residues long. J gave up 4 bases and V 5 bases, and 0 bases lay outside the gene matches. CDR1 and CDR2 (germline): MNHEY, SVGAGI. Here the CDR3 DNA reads TGTGCCAGCAGTACAGGGGGCTATGGCTACACCTTC. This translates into CASSTGGYGYTF.

The CDR3 region is CASSVGIPITLAPQHF. The DNA for the CDR3 is TGTGCCAGCAGCGTAGGGATCCCGATAACTCTGGCGCCCCAGCATTTT. The V gene is TRBV2, the J gene TRBJ1-5; no clear D gene. This CDR3 contains 16 residues. V gave up 6 bases and J gave up 9 bases, with 24 bases separating them. Germline assignment: CDR1 SNHLY and CDR2 FYNNEI. Full variable domain (remainder filled in from reference TRBV2 and TRBJ1-5): EPEVTQTPSHQVTQMGQEVILRCVPISNHLYFYWYRQILGQKVEFLVSFYNNEISEKSEIFDDQFSVERPDGSNFTLKIRSTKLEDSAMYFCASSVGIPITLAPQHFGDGTRLSIL.

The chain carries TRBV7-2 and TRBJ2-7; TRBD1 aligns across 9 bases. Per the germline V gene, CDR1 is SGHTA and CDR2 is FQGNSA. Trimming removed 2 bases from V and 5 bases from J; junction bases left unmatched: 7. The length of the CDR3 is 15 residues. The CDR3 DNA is TGTGCCAGCAGCTTATCAGGGACAGGGACCCACGAGCAGTACTTC. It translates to CASSLSGTGTHEQYF.

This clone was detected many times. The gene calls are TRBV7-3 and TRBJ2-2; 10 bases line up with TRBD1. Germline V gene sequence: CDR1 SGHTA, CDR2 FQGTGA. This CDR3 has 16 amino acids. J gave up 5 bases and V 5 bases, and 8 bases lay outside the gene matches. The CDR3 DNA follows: TGTGCCAGCAGCCCCCGAGACAGGGGGCATACCGGGGAGCTGTTTTTT. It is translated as CASSPRDRGHTGELFF.

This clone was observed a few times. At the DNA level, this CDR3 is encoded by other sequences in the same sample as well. The CDR3 DNA follows: TGTGCCACCAGCAGAGACCCGGGACAAGCCTCTGGGGCCAACGTCCTGACTTTC. Translation: CATSRDPGQASGANVLTF. J is TRBJ2-6 and V is TRBV15, with D maybe TRBD1 (6 bases). Germline V gives CDR1 LNHNV, CDR2 YYDKDF (reference sequence). Between the trimmed V and J ends, which lost 0 bases and 0 bases, there was a span of 12 bases. This CDR3 region has 18 residues.

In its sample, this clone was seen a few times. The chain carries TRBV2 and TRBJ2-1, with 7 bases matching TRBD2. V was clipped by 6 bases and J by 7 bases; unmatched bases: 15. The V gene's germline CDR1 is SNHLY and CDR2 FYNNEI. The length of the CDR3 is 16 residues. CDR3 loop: CASRKFAGTTKNEQFF. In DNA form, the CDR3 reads TGTGCCAGCAGAAAATTCGCCGGGACTACCAAAAATGAGCAGTTCTTC.

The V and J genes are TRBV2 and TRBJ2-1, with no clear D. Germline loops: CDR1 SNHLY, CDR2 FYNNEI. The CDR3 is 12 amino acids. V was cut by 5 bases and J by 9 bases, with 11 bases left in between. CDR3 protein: CASSPRSVEQFF. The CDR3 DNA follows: TGTGCCAGCAGTCCCCGCTCTGTTGAGCAGTTCTTC.

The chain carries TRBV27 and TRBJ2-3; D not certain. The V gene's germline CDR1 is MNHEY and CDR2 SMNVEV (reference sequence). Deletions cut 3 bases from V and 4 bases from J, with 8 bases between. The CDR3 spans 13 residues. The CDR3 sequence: CASSFLWADTQYF. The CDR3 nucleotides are TGTGCCAGCAGTTTCCTTTGGGCAGATACGCAGTATTTT.

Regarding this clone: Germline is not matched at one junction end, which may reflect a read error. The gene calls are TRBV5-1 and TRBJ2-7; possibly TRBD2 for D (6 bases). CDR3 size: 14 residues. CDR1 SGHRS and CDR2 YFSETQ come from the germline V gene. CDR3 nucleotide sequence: TGCGCCAGCAGTTTGGGGACTGCTTCCTACGAGCAGTACTTC. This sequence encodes CASSLGTASYEQYF.

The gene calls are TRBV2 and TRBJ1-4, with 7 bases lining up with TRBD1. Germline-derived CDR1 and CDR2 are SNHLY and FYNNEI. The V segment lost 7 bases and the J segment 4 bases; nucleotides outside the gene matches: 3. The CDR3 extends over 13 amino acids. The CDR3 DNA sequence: TGTGCCAGCACTCGGGACAGTAATGAAAAACTGTTTTTT. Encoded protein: CASTRDSNEKLFF.

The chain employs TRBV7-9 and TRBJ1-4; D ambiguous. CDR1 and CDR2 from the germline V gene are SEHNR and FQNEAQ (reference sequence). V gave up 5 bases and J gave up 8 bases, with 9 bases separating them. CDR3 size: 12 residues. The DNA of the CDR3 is TGTGCCAGCAGCCTATTGGAAGAAAAACTGTTTTTT. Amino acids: CASSLLEEKLFF.

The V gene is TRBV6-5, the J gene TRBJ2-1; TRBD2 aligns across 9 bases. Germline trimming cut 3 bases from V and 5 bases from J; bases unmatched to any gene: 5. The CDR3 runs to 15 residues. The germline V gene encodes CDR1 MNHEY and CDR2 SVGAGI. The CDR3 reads CASSYIAGVNNEQFF. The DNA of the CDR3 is TGTGCCAGCAGTTATATAGCGGGGGTTAACAATGAGCAGTTCTTC.

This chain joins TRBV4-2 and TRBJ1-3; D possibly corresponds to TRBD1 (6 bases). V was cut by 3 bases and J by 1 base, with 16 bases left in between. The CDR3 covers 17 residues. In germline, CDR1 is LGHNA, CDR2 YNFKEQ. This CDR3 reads CASSHDVGGQSGNTIYF. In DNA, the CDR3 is TGTGCCAGCAGCCACGACGTCGGAGGACAGTCTGGAAACACCATATATTTT.

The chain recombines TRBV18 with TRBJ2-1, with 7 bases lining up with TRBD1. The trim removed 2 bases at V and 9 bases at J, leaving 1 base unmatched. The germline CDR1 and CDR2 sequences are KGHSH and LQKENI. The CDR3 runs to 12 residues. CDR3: CASSPDRVEQFF. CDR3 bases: TGTGCCAGCTCACCAGACAGGGTTGAGCAGTTCTTC.

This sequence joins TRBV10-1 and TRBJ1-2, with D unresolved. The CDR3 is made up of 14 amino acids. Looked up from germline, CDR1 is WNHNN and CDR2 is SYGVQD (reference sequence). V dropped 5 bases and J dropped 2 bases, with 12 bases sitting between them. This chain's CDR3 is CASSPVVGNYGYTF. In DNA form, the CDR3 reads TGCGCCAGCAGTCCCGTGGTAGGGAACTATGGCTACACCTTC.